This T cell receptor beta chain was retrieved from a study of memory CD4+ T cells and cytomegalovirus serostatus. The sort gate was single viable CD3+CD4+CD8-CD45RO+ cells for memory CD4+ T cells. As concerns this clone: One end of the junction varies from germline; a read error may be responsible.

The CDR3 runs 13 residues. CDR1 is SSHAT and CDR2 is FNYEAQ in the germline V gene (reference sequence). The repertoire was sequenced with immunoSEQ multiplex PCR; TCRdb's copy has only in-frame clones and lacks some. This sample has around 49,000 clones, with around 82% found just once. The receptor was derived from an adult in good health and CMV-seronegative. Sequences were obtained from memory CD4+ T cells from blood. The rearrangement links TRBV7-7 to TRBJ1-1, with 8 bases fitting TRBD1. CDR3 residues: CASSLDRGTEAFF. The CDR3 nucleotides are TGTGCTAGCAGCTTAGACAGGGGCACTGAAGCTTTCTTT.